A selection of T cell receptor beta chains follows, all from one sample in a study of T cell responses to AZD1222 COVID-19 vaccine. TCRdb keeps only in-frame clones here, not all; method: immunoSEQ multiplex PCR. The sample has roughly 100,000 clones; roughly 82% are singletons. Sequenced material: peripheral blood, taken on day 0 of AZD1222 vaccination. Source of these receptors: an adult in good health. Each CDR3 is given with its conserved first and last residue. D genes are given only for firm matches. Clone sizes are given selectively: once, few, many, or a class where the clone is expanded.

NA | TRBJ1-2 | TRBV5-4 | NA | CASSAAGYLNYGYTF | TGTGCCAGCAGCGCCGCAGGGTACCTAAACTATGGCTACACCTTC
NA | TRBJ2-5 | TRBV5-4 | NA | CASSSRDYQETQYF | TGTGCCAGCAGCTCCCGGGACTACCAAGAGACCCAGTACTTC
NA | TRBJ2-7 | TRBV11-2 | NA | CASSLVGTGTEQYF | TGTGCCAGCAGCTTAGTAGGGACGGGCACCGAGCAGTACTTC
NA | TRBJ2-7 | TRBV5-5 | NA | CASRLGLYYEQYF | TGTGCCAGCCGGCTGGGGCTGTATTACGAGCAGTACTTC
NA | TRBJ2-2 | TRBV6-2/TRBV6-3 | NA | CASSYRRSLRNTGELFF | TGTGCCAGCAGTTACAGGAGAAGTCTACGGAACACCGGGGAGCTGTTTTTT
NA | TRBJ1-1 | TRBV6-5 | NA | CASRNGPAGAEAFF | TGTGCCAGCAGGAACGGCCCAGCGGGGGCTGAAGCTTTCTTT
NA | TRBJ2-3 | TRBV13 | TRBD1 | CASSLGQGVGDTQYF | TGTGCCAGCAGCTTAGGGCAGGGGGTGGGAGATACGCAGTATTTT
NA | TRBJ2-1 | TRBV3-1/TRBV3-2 | NA | CASSLRYNEQFF | TGTGCCAGCAGCTTACGATACAATGAGCAGTTCTTC
NA | TRBJ1-5 | TRBV20-1 | NA | CSAPGYEAQHF | TGCAGTGCCCCCGGGTATGAAGCCCAGCATTTT
once | TRBJ2-2 | TRBV6-2/TRBV6-3 | TRBD2 | CASSPGISGGNTGELFF | TGTGCCAGCAGCCCAGGCATCTCGGGGGGGAACACCGGGGAGCTGTTTTTT
NA | TRBJ2-5 | TRBV5-4 | NA | CASSLSAQETQYF | TGTGCCAGCAGCTTGTCGGCCCAGGAGACCCAGTACTTC
NA | TRBJ2-1 | TRBV7-2 | NA | CASSLVPAGGHEQFF | TGTGCCAGCAGCTTAGTTCCGGCCGGGGGCCATGAGCAGTTCTTC
NA | TRBJ1-2 | TRBV6-5 | NA | CASQRGEADGYTF | TGTGCCAGCCAGCGGGGGGAGGCGGATGGCTACACCTTC
NA | TRBJ1-1 | TRBV6-5 | NA | CASSQDTEAFF | TGTGCCAGCAGTCAGGACACTGAAGCTTTCTTT
NA | TRBJ1-3 | TRBV12-5 | NA | CASGSRRTVALSGNTIYF | TGTGCTAGTGGTTCTCGAAGGACAGTTGCACTCTCTGGAAACACCATATATTTT
NA | TRBJ1-2 | TRBV4-1 | TRBD1 | CASSQGDRVGGYTF | TGCGCCAGCAGCCAAGGGGACAGGGTCGGTGGCTACACCTTC
NA | TRBJ2-4 | TRBV19 | TRBD1 | CASKPGQGENIQYF | TGTGCCAGTAAACCGGGACAGGGCGAAAACATTCAGTACTTC
few | TRBJ1-6 | TRBV28 | TRBD1 | CASRDREGRGSPLHF | TGTGCCTCTCGGGACAGGGAGGGTCGCGGTTCACCCCTCCACTTT
NA | TRBJ1-5 | TRBV5-1 | NA | CASSLGAGDSNQPQHF | TGCGCCAGCAGCTTGGGTGCGGGGGATAGCAATCAGCCCCAGCATTTT
NA | TRBJ2-7 | TRBV10-3 | TRBD1 | CAISESLTGAHEQYF | TGTGCCATCAGTGAGTCACTGACAGGGGCCCACGAGCAGTACTTC
NA | TRBJ2-2 | TRBV19 | NA | CASSMRGAILDTGELFF | TGTGCCAGTAGTATGCGTGGGGCGATTCTCGACACCGGGGAGCTGTTTTTT
once | TRBJ1-2 | TRBV13 | NA | CASSLTALFTSSHGFGYTF | TGTGCCAGCAGCTTGACAGCCCTCTTTACATCTTCCCACGGCTTTGGCTACACCTTC
few | TRBJ2-7 | TRBV10-3 | TRBD2 | CATTGTSGSYEQYF | TGTGCCACTACCGGGACTAGCGGATCCTACGAGCAGTACTTC
NA | TRBJ1-1 | TRBV4-1 | NA | CASSLPEGSNTEAFF | TGCGCCAGCAGCCTTCCGGAGGGGTCGAACACTGAAGCTTTCTTT
once | TRBJ1-5 | TRBV6-1 | NA | CASSEAMGDQPQHF | TGTGCCAGCAGTGAAGCTATGGGTGATCAGCCCCAGCATTTT
NA | TRBJ1-3 | TRBV20-1 | NA | CSARSGNTIYF | TGCAGTGCACGGTCTGGAAACACCATATATTTT
NA | TRBJ2-7 | TRBV14 | NA | CASSPLGQAEQYF | TGTGCCAGCAGCCCCCTAGGCCAGGCTGAGCAGTACTTC
once | TRBJ2-3 | TRBV6-2/TRBV6-3 | NA | CASSYSRGGFTDTQYF | TGTGCCAGCAGTTACTCGAGAGGGGGATTCACAGATACGCAGTATTTT
few | TRBJ1-1 | TRBV15 | NA | CATSKRGVGRDTEAFF | TGTGCCACCAGCAAGAGAGGGGTTGGGCGGGACACTGAAGCTTTCTTT